The clone carrying this T cell receptor (beta chain) occurred once. Its antigen remains unidentified. The record originates from a study of cytomegalovirus exposure and HLA in healthy donors. Study results and limitations: For most TCR sequences rarity was the rule, although some public TCRs occurred in many donors.

This CDR3 has 16 residues. Germline trimming cut 5 bases from V and 5 bases from J; bases unmatched to any gene: 8. CDR1 SGHTA and CDR2 FQGNSA come from the germline V gene. PCR was performed using 60 Vbeta and 13 Jbeta primers. TCRdb's table, derived via immunoSEQ multiplex PCR, lists solely in-frame clones and lacks some. The sample records approximately 150,000 clones, approximately 71% being singletons. The source material was PBMCs. The receptor was derived from a man aged 30-40 years in good health and CMV-seropositive. V is TRBV7-2 and J is TRBJ2-1, with 11 positions matching TRBD2. CDR3 nucleotide sequence: TGTGCCAGCAGCCTTCGACTAGCGGGACGTCACAATGAGCAGTTCTTC. Amino acid sequence: CASSLRLAGRHNEQFF.